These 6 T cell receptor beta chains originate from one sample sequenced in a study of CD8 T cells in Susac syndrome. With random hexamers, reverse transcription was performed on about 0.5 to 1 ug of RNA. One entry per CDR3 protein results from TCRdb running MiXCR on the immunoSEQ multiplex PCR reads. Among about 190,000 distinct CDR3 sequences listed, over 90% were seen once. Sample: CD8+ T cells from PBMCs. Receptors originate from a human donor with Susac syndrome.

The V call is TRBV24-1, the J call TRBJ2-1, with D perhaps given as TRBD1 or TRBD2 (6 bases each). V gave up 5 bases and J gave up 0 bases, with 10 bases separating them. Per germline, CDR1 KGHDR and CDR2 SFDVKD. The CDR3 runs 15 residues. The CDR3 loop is CATSAGAASYNEQFF. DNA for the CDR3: TGTGCCACCAGTGCGGGGGCTGCCTCCTACAATGAGCAGTTCTTC.

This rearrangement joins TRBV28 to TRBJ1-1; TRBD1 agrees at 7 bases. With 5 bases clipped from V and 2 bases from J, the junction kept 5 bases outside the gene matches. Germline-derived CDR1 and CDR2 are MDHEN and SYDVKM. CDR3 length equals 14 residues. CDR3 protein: CASSANRGNTEAFF. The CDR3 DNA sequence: TGTGCCAGCAGTGCCAACAGGGGTAACACTGAAGCTTTCTTT.

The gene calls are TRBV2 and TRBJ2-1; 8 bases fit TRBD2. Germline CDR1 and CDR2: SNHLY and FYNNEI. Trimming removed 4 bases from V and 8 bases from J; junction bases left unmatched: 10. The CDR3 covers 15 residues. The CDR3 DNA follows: TGTGCCAGCAGTGGATTAGAAGCGGGGGCATATGAGCAGTTCTTC. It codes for CASSGLEAGAYEQFF.

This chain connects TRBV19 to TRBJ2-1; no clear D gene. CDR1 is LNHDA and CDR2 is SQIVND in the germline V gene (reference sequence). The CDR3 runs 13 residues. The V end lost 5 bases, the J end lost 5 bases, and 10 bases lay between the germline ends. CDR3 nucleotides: TGTGCCAGTAGTTCCCACTATAACAATGAGCAGTTCTTC. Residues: CASSSHYNNEQFF.

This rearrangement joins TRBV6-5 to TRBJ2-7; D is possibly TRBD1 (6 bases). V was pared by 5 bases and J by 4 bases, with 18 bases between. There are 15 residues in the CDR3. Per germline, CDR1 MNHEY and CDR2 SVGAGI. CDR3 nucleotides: TGTGCCAGCAGTGACGGCGCGACAGGAACGTACGAGCAGTACTTC. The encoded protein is CASSDGATGTYEQYF.

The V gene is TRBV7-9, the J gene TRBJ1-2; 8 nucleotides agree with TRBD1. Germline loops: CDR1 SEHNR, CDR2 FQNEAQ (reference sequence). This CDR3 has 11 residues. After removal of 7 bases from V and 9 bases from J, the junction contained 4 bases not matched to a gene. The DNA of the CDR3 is TGTGCCAGCACCCCAGGGGGCAGCTACACCTTC. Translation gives CASTPGGSYTF.